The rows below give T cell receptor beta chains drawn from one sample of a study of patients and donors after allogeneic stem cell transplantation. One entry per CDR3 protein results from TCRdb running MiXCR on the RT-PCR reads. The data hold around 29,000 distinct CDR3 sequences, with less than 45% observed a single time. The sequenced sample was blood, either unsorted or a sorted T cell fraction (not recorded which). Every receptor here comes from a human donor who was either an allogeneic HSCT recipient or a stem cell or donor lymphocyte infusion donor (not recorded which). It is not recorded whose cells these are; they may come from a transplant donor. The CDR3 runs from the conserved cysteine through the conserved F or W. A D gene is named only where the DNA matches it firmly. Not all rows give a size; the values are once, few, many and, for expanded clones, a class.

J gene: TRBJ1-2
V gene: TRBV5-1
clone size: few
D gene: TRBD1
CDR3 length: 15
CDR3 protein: CASSIPDRDAYGYTF
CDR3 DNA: TGCGCCAGCAGCATCCCCGACAGGGACGCCTATGGCTACACCTTC

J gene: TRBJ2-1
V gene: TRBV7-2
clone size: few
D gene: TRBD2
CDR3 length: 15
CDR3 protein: CASSFLSGTYNEQFF
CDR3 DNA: TGTGCCAGCAGCTTCCTTAGCGGGACCTACAATGAGCAGTTCTTC

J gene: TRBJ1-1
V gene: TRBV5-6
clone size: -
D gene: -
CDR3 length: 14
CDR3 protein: CASRVQGKGTEAFF
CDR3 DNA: TGTGCCAGCAGGGTGCAGGGAAAGGGGACTGAAGCTTTCTTT

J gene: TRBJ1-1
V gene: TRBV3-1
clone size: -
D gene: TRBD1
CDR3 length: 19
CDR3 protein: CASSQDVGRGRGFDTEAFF
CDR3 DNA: TGTGCCAGCAGCCAAGATGTAGGCAGGGGGCGAGGTTTCGACACTGAAGCTTTCTTT

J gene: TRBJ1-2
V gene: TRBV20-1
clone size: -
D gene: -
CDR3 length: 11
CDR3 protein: CSAETAPGYTF
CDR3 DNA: TGCAGTGCTGAGACAGCTCCTGGCTACACCTTC

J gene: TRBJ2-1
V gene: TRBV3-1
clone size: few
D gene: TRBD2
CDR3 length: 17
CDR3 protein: CASSLFFGLAGGDEQFF
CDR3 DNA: TGTGCCAGCAGCCTCTTCTTCGGACTAGCGGGAGGGGATGAGCAGTTCTTC

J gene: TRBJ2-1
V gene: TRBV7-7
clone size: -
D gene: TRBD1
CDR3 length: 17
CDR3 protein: CASSLAGRGQGYNEQFF
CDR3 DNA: TGTGCCAGCAGCTTAGCTGGGAGAGGACAGGGATACAATGAGCAGTTCTTC

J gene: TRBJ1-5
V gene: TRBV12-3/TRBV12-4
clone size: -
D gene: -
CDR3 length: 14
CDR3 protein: CASRYTAGNQPQHF
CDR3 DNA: TGTGCCAGCAGGTACACGGCCGGCAATCAGCCCCAGCATTTT

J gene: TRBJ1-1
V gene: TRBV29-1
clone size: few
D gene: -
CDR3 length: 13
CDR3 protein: CSVESFPGPEAFF
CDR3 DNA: TGCAGCGTTGAAAGCTTCCCAGGGCCCGAAGCTTTCTTT

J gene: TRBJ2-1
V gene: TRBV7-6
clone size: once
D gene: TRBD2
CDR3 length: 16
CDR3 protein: CASSAGGRSSYNEQFF
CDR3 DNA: TGTGCCAGCAGCGCGGGGGGACGTAGCTCCTACAATGAGCAGTTCTTC

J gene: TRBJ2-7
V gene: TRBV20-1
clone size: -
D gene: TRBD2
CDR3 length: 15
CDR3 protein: CSASPMSGRAGEQYF
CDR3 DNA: TGCAGTGCTAGTCCGATGAGCGGGAGGGCCGGGGAGCAGTACTTC

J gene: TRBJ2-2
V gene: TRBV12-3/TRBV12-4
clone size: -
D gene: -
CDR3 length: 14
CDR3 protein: CASSTDQNTGELFF
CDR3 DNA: TGTGCCAGCAGCACGGACCAGAACACCGGGGAGCTGTTTTTT

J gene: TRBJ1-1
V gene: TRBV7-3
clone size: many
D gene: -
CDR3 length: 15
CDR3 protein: CASSLLPQGNTEAFF
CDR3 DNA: TGTGCCAGCAGCTTACTTCCCCAGGGGAACACTGAAGCTTTCTTT

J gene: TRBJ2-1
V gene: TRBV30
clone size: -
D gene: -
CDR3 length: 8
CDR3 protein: CAWGEQFF
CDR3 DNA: TGTGCCTGGGGGGAGCAGTTCTTC

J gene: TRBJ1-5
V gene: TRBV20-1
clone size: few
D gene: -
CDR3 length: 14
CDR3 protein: CSAREGGSSQPQHF
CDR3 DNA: TGCAGTGCGAGGGAGGGGGGCTCGAGTCAGCCCCAGCATTTT

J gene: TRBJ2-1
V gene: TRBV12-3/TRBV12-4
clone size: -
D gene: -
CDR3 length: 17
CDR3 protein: CASSYGRTLSSYNEQFF
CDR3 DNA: TGTGCCAGCAGTTACGGGCGCACCCTAAGCTCCTACAATGAGCAGTTCTTC

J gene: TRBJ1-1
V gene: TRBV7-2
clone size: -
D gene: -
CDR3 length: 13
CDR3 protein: CASSLELRGIAFF
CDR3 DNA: TGTGCCAGCAGCTTGGAACTTCGAGGAATAGCTTTCTTT

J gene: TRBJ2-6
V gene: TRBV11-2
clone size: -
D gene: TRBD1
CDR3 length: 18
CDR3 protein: CASSLLGQGVLGANVLTF
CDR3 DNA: TGTGCCAGCAGCTTACTGGGACAGGGGGTGCTTGGGGCCAACGTCCTGACTTTC

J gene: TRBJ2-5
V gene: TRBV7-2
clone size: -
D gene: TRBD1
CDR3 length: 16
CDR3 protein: CASSSQTTGSRETQYF
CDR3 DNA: TGTGCCAGCAGCTCACAAACGACAGGGTCAAGGGAGACCCAGTACTTC

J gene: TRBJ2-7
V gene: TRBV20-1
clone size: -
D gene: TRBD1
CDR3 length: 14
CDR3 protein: CSARRTGTGDEQYF
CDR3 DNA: TGCAGTGCTCGACGTACCGGGACAGGGGACGAGCAGTACTTC

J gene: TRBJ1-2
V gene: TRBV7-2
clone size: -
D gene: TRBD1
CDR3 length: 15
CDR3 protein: CASSYSTDRVDGYTF
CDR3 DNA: TGTGCCAGCAGCTACTCGACCGACAGGGTAGATGGCTACACCTTC

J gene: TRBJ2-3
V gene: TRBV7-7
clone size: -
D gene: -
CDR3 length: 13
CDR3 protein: CASSLALEDTQYF
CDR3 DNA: TGTGCCAGCAGCTTAGCTCTTGAAGATACGCAGTATTTT

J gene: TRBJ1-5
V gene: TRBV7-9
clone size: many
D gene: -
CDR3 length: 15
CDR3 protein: CASSLAGASNQPQHF
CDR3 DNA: TGTGCCAGCAGCTTAGCGGGGGCGAGCAATCAGCCCCAGCATTTT